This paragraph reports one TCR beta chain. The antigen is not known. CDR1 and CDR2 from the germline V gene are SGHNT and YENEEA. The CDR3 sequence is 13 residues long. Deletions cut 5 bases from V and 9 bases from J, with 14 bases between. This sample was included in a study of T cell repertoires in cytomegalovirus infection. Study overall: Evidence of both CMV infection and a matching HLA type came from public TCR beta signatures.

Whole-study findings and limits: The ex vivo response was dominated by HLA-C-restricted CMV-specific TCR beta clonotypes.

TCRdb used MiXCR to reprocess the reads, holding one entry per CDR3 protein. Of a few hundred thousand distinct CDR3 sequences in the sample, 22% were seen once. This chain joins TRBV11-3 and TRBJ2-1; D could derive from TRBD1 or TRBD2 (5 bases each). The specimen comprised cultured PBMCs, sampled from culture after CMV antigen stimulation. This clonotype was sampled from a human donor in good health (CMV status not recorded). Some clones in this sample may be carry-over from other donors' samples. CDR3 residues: CASSTGLDSEQFF. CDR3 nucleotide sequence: TGTGCCAGCAGCACGGGATTAGACAGTGAGCAGTTCTTC.